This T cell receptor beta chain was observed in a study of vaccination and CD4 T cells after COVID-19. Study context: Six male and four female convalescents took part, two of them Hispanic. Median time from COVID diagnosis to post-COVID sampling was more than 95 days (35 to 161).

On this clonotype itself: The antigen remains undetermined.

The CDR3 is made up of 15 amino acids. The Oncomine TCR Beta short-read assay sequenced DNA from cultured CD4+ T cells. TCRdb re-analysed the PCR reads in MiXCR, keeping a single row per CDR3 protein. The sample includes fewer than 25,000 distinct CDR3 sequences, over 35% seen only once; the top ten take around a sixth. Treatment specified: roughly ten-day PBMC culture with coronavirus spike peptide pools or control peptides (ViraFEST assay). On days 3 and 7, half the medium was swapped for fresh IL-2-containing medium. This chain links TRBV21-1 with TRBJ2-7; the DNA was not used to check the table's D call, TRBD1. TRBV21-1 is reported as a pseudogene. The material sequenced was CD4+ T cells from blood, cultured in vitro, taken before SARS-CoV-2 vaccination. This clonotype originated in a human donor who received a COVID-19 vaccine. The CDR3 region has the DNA TGTGCCAGCCGACCTCCCGGGACGGTAGTCTACGAGCAGTACTTC. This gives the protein CASRPPGTVVYEQYF.